Listed here is a single T cell receptor (beta chain). What antigen it recognizes has not been identified. Base-call qualities are not available, and no considerably larger clone is one nucleotide away. The entry originates in a study of cytomegalovirus exposure and HLA in healthy donors (dated by TCRdb to 2017 to 2019). In the study overall: An earlier analysis of some 600 of the donors reported 276 Gb of sequence data and 117 million unique TCR beta sequences obtained from about 200 million T cells. An early release covering roughly 640 HLA-typed donors comprised approximately 290 gigabases of sequencing data and 85 million to 100 million unique TCR sequences. Among the roughly 380 genotyped donors, about 83% belonged to the genetic ancestry cluster associated with self-reported Caucasian donors. The study aimed to test whether cataloging public T cell receptors could reveal signatures of past pathogen exposure. The study profiled the T cell repertoires of more than 500 subjects by immunosequencing and related them to cytomegalovirus serostatus. A separate validation cohort of 90 to 150 different subjects was used in addition to the roughly 620-subject first cohort. High-throughput TCR immunosequencing, statistical association of individual TCRs with disease status, and machine learning were combined to predict cytomegalovirus infection status. A later analysis re-examined previously published TCR beta repertoires from roughly 650 donors and added high-resolution HLA genotyping to investigate patterns of TCR occurrence. Rather than using new phenotypic data, the later analysis identified candidate immune exposures from TCR beta sequences and from how often those sequences occurred across donors. In an earlier analysis of 500 to 650 of the donors, high-throughput TCR beta sequencing was used to judge whether each TCR beta V gene segment behaved as functional or pseudogenic. Donor age, sex, ethnicity and CMV serostatus were compiled alongside the repertoire data. A later genetic analysis took genome-wide SNP genotypes for about three fifths of the 666 donors and used that subset as a discovery cohort. All discovery cohort repertoires had been generated on a single sequencing platform. HLA typing covered class I and class II loci at four-digit resolution. The number of donors typed differed by locus, with roughly 629-640 for A, B, C, DRB1 and DQB1, roughly 520 for DQA1, about 610 for DPA1, and some 440 for DPB1. Four or five DR-DQ haplotypes were handled as single units for association and clustering, since linkage in the cohort was strong. Among approximately 370 genotyped donors of the cohort, an average of around 240,000 unique TCR beta nucleotide sequences was sequenced per donor, of which approximately 18% were non-productive. Points the paper makes about the study in general: A later analysis found that TCR association rates varied across HLA loci, with DRB1 alleles showing the most associated TCRs and HLA-C alleles the fewest. Cytomegalovirus status was reported to be diagnosed by the classifier with high specificity and sensitivity in both the original and validation cohorts. In a later analysis, most CMV-associated TCR beta chains were found to appear HLA-restricted, with HLA associations seemingly driven largely by CMV exposure. A group of highly shared sequence variants was considered likely to be a technical artifact of the sequencing pipeline. A later genetic analysis associated a missense DCLRE1C variant with V-gene and J-gene trimming of TCR beta chains, and an independent cohort replicated the association. The authors suggested that the approach could potentially be extended to other disease states and immunological phenotypes. Immune exposure information for the cohort was limited to CMV serostatus. In the study, approximately 160 TCR beta chains were listed as associated with cytomegalovirus. The 87-base-pair reads could not distinguish some IMGT-functional V segments, including TRBV6-2 and TRBV6-3, so those segments were excluded. Most TCR sequences were observed very rarely across donors, whereas some public TCRs were present in many individuals. In a later genetic analysis, fewer N-insertions in productive TCRs were reported among donors in an Asian-associated ancestry cluster than the roughly 670-donor mean. This cohort had only TCR beta chains sequenced, and the lack of alpha or paired-chain data limited which features could be detected. Compared with equally common non-associated chains, HLA-associated TCR beta chains in a later analysis were more clonally expanded and had lower generation probabilities. When HLA alleles, especially DR and DQ, strongly co-occurred, TCR associations were difficult to assign to individual alleles. A further reported finding was that TCR beta sequences accurately predicted the HLA-A and HLA-B alleles for most subjects in the first cohort. HLA typing was unavailable for some donors at each locus, so association tests used only the typed subset. Linkage disequilibrium might explain the correlated functional status among segregating V segments, but an unknown experimental factor could not be ruled out. In vitro tests confirmed that a few of the cytomegalovirus-associated TCR beta chains recognize cytomegalovirus antigens. Broadly in line with IMGT annotations, most TCR beta V segments showed up in productive rearrangements about 87% or about 30% of the time in an earlier analysis of 450 to 600 of the donors. Because counts were too low, roughly 17 rarely observed V segments, including chromosome 9 orphons, were left out of the earlier analysis of 587 of the donors. According to a later analysis, parvovirus B19, influenza, CMV and Epstein-Barr virus appeared linked to several top co-occurrence clusters. Sequencing depth was assumed to be roughly uniform across donors in the presence/absence analyses, though that assumption may not hold. Specific HLA alleles were associated with 15,000 to 20,000 TCR beta sequences at a false discovery rate of 0.05 in a later analysis.

CDR1 and CDR2, per the germline V gene, are MNHEY and SVGAGI. Inclusive of the bounding cysteine and phenylalanine, the CDR3 is 14 residues long. Only the CDR3 part of the read is kept: 42 bases, read in frame from the first base. V is cut by 0 bases and J by 6 bases, and the space between the germline ends is 11 bases. In total, approximately 610 healthy bone marrow donors made up the cohort. At the time of sampling, all cohort members were nominally healthy, though unrecorded immune exposures were likely present. The donor was CMV seropositive and was included in the group of about 290 seropositive cohort members. A peripheral blood sample was collected from each donor, and TCR beta sequencing was performed on peripheral blood mononuclear cells. Genomic DNA was extracted from the blood cell samples with the Qiagen DNeasy Blood Extraction Kit. Libraries were constructed by the immunoSEQ multiplex PCR assay. A mixture of 60 forward primers for TCR Vbeta segments and 13 reverse primers for TCR Jbeta segments was used in the multiplex PCR. A multiplex PCR assay on genomic DNA amplified the CDR3 region of rearranged TCR beta genes. Amplified TCR beta libraries were sequenced as 87-base-pair reads on the Illumina HiSeq System. The paper's processing steps were these. A later analysis tallied roughly 80 million unique TCR beta chains across the 666 repertoires, and about 10 million of those chains were shared by two or more donors. Raw reads were error-corrected and collapsed into unique sequences by a nearest-neighbor algorithm in which closely related sequences were merged to remove PCR and sequencing errors. CDR3 sequences were aligned to IMGT reference sequences to assign V, D and J gene segments. For a sequence to be retained, a match of at least six nucleotides was required to both a V gene segment and a J gene segment. Rearrangements were classified as productive when the CDR3 lacked stop codons and remained in frame with V and J, and all other rearrangements were classified as non-productive. CDR3 was defined according to IMGT convention as the region running from the second conserved V-encoded cysteine to the conserved J-encoded phenylalanine. Sequences without an unambiguous match to a single V gene segment were excluded from the earlier analysis of 450 to 750 of the donors. In an earlier analysis of 587 of the donors, a V segment was called functional when productive rearrangements were above 56.7%, and segregating when the standard deviation between donors exceeded 5%. A statistical classification framework was built for diagnosing cytomegalovirus status from the catalog of TCR beta chain sequences. A later analysis assigned V and J genes by comparing TCR nucleotide sequences with IMGT/GENE-DB human TR gene sequences. Using the TCRdist pipeline, a later analysis assigned CDR3 sequences along with most-parsimonious VDJ recombination scenarios. In a later analysis, each TCR beta chain was defined by its CDR3 amino acid sequence together with its V-gene family, and reads without a unique V-gene family were excluded. A later analysis removed 500 to 650 highly shared, low-generation-probability nucleotide sequences to deal with suspected cross-contamination and a sequencing artifact. For each public chain, a later analysis derived a clonal expansion index from normalized ranks of inferred template counts within each repertoire. In a later analysis, generation probabilities were computed using a VDJ recombination model fitted to out-of-frame rearrangements, and the results were checked against IGoR. In a later analysis, hypergeometric tests were used to score TCR-TCR, TCR-HLA and TCR-CMV co-occurrence, with a repertoire-size bias correction applied to TCR pairs. False discovery rates were estimated in a later analysis by permuting HLA or CMV assignments 20 times. A later analysis grouped co-occurring TCRs with DBSCAN, adding TCRdist sequence similarity when clustering within HLA-allele-positive subsets. Repertoires with fewer than 30,000 or more than 120,000 public chains, plus five repertoires with anomalous nucleotide sharing, were excluded from co-occurrence clustering. The immuneACCESS repertoire file appears here via TCRdb, limited to in-frame rearrangements. These files lack a portion of the clones; in checked studies, under half of the deficit traces to unresolved V genes, and the cause of the others is not known. V and J calls and clone size are those listed in that table; D and trimming were worked out from the DNA. The sample table lists more than 130,000 clones, 80% of them with a count of one. The top ten clonotypes cover about 6.8% of the sample.

The V gene is TRBV6-5 and the J gene is TRBJ1-2; perhaps TRBD1 is the D gene, with 5 bases matching. The sequence was obtained from a man aged 35 to 55 in good health and CMV-seropositive. Sequencing was performed on PBMCs. This receptor has the CDR3 CASSYSPGRNGYTF. The base sequence is TGTGCCAGCAGTTACTCGCCAGGGCGGAATGGCTACACCTTC.